Described below is a single TCR beta chain sequence and its context. This clone has just a few counts. It lacks a known antigen. Base qualities are not provided; no much larger clone lies one nucleotide away. The entire isolated RNA was reverse transcribed using the High Capacity cDNA Reverse Transcription Kit, and thus expressed TCRB transcripts were sequenced. Deep immunoSEQ sequencing was performed on naive, central memory and regulatory T cell samples, with an average of roughly 3.6 million total reads per sample. Sorted cells were lysed in RLT buffer, and RNA was extracted using DNase-treated RNeasy Micro or Mini kits according to cell number. To prevent cross-contamination, each cell subset was processed individually, whereas patient and healthy donor samples were processed jointly. Using the immunoSEQ multiplex PCR, TCRB sequences were amplified from cDNA into 87-bp fragments spanning the CDR3 region. The amplicons were sequenced using the Illumina HiSeq platform. For the original study's pipeline: Synthetic template baselines were used to correct PCR bias computationally, reads within Hamming distance 2 were collapsed, and singletons that could not be merged were discarded. Reads were aligned against IMGT to assign V, D and J genes, CDR3 length and insertions or deletions at six rearrangement sites. Within each subset, clonotype counts were normalized to sorted cell number, and only after that were true diversity and Gini coefficients computed with the tcR R package. The overlap coefficient, calculated on TCRB nucleotide sequences, was used to measure repertoire sharing. Out-of-frame TCRB sequences from naive cells were analyzed as a proxy for the pre-selection repertoire. Here the immuneACCESS table is served through TCRdb, limited to in-frame sequences with V and J called. Missing clones are a known gap in these copies; in checked studies unresolved V genes cover under half, and the rest lacks a known reason. The DNA was the basis for D and trimming; V, J and clone size are from that table. For this sample there are 600,000 or so clones; more than 12% appear just once. The top ten clonotypes cover roughly 0.04% of the sample.

Spanning cysteine to phenylalanine, the CDR3 consists of 14 amino acids. Only the CDR3 part of the read is kept: 42 bases, read in frame from the first base. CDR1 is given as SQVTM and CDR2 as ANQGSEA, both from the germline V gene. Deletion took 3 bases off V and 3 bases off J, with a span of 13 bases between the germline ends. From each donor, a single peripheral blood sample of around 120 mL on average was drawn into heparinised tubes. A BD FACSAria II was used to sort naive, central memory, regulatory and stem cell-like memory CD4+ T cells with a panel that included CD45RO, CCR7, CD25, CD127, CD95 and CD27. Every sorted population had a purity above 95%. Right away, PBMCs were isolated by Lymphoprep density gradient centrifugation and were stained directly, with no culture step. So that batch effects would be minimized, each experiment stained and sorted samples in pairs, pairing one healthy donor with one patient.

These data originate in a study of beta chain features in type 1 diabetes (dated by TCRdb to 2017 to 2018). About the full investigation: Patients and healthy donors did not differ in mean age, gender distribution, total cell number or subset yield. A total of 100 million to 140 million sorted cells were examined across all samples, and the number of cells per subset was strongly correlated with RNA yield. The study compared TCRB repertoires of sorted circulating CD4+ T cell subsets between recently diagnosed type 1 diabetes patients and matched healthy donors. Naive and central memory subsets were obtained from all 30 or so donors, but regulatory and stem cell-like memory subsets were isolated from only 8 patients and 8 healthy donors. Study-wide conclusions, independent of this receptor: In all four CD4+ subsets, TCRB CDR3 length was moderately but significantly shorter in type 1 diabetes patients. Naive, central memory and regulatory TCRB repertoires appeared to be more alike among patients than among healthy donors. Because cDNA was sequenced instead of genomic DNA, highly expressing activated cells could be over-represented, though the groups showed no difference in activation or CD3 levels. PCR might favor shorter templates, but patient and control samples were amplified and corrected together, so any skew would affect both groups equally. At VDJ recombination sites, patients with type 1 diabetes made fewer insertions and deleted more nucleotides, a pattern implying thymic rearrangement abnormalities. Because the HLA sub-analyses included only small numbers of individuals, any influence of HLA type on TCRB rearrangement was left unresolved.

Sequenced: naive CD4+ T cells from blood. The sample's cell subset or site label is to be understood as: true naive CD4+ T cells. The rearrangement joined TRBV29-1 to TRBJ2-3, with the D gene call left open. The TCR was taken from a man aged 18 to 30 with type 1 diabetes. This receptor has the CDR3 CSVERQAATDTQYF. The DNA sequence is as follows: TGCAGCGTTGAGAGGCAAGCAGCTACAGATACGCAGTATTTT.